This entry lists 30 T cell receptor beta chains sequenced from one sample in a study of T cell repertoires in cytomegalovirus infection. Their antigens remain unidentified. In TCRdb, the reads were re-called with MiXCR into one record per CDR3 protein. The table has roughly 500,000 distinct CDR3 sequences, 30% to 40% seen once; the top ten hold about 17%. The starting material was cultured PBMCs, obtained from culture after CMV antigen stimulation. The receptors derive from a human donor in good health (CMV status not recorded). Some clones in this sample may be carry-over from other donors' samples.

The gene calls are TRBV28 and TRBJ1-2; D gene unclear. Per the germline V gene, CDR1 is MDHEN and CDR2 is SYDVKM. The V gene lost 7 bases and the J gene lost 5 bases, with 17 bases spanning the gap. This CDR3 is 14 amino acids long. The CDR3 is CASTQKAIPYGYTF. CDR3 nucleotides: TGTGCCAGCACCCAAAAGGCCATACCATATGGCTACACCTTC.

A few counts support this clonotype. This chain joins TRBV7-3 and TRBJ2-1; TRBD2 matches 9 bases. V shed 2 bases and J 7 bases; nucleotides not matched to a gene: 6. Germline CDR1 SGHTA, CDR2 FQGTGA. The CDR3 runs to 15 residues. The CDR3 reads CASSLAAGGLNEQFF. The CDR3 nucleotides are TGTGCCAGCAGCTTAGCGGCGGGAGGGCTGAATGAGCAGTTCTTC.

This clonotype was seen only a few times. The chain links TRBV12-3 or TRBV12-4 to TRBJ2-5, with unresolved D. V was shortened by 7 bases and J by 5 bases, with 14 bases between the two germline ends. The CDR3 sequence is 13 residues long. CDR3 residues: CASTGWVNETQYF. The CDR3 bases are TGTGCCAGCACCGGCTGGGTCAATGAGACCCAGTACTTC.

The sample holds a few counts of this clonotype. V usage is TRBV7-6 and J usage is TRBJ1-5; 7 bases align to TRBD1. The CDR3 length is 16 residues. V lost 2 bases and J lost 1; bases outside the gene matches: 5. CDR1 and CDR2 from the germline V gene are SGHVS and FNYEAQ. In nucleotides, the CDR3 is TGTGCCAGCAGCTTACGGGCAGGGGGAAGCAATCAGCCCCAGCATTTT. Its translation is CASSLRAGGSNQPQHF.

V is TRBV19 and J is TRBJ1-1; 9 bases fit TRBD1. This CDR3 is built from 15 residues. The V gene end was trimmed by 7 bases and the J gene end by 3 bases; junction bases not matched to a gene: 9. Germline V CDR1 and CDR2: LNHDA, SQIVND (reference sequence). The CDR3 nucleotides read TGTGCCAGTAAGAACAGGGGGCGCCTGGACACTGAAGCTTTCTTT. Encoded protein: CASKNRGRLDTEAFF.

This clonotype was seen once. This chain uses TRBV18 with TRBJ1-2; the D gene is possibly TRBD1 (6 bases). This CDR3 contains 17 residues. Per germline, CDR1 KGHSH and CDR2 LQKENI. Trimming took off 5 bases at V and 4 bases at J, with 23 bases between the two ends. Here the CDR3 DNA reads TGTGCCAGCTCAGGCCTCGGGACAAGCGATTTGGTCTATGGCTACACCTTC. Translated: CASSGLGTSDLVYGYTF.

This chain connects TRBV2 to TRBJ1-3; maybe TRBD1 (5 bases). V was pared by 2 bases and J by 4 bases, with 12 bases between. This CDR3 region has 15 residues. Germline values: CDR1 SNHLY, CDR2 FYNNEI. CDR3 sequence reads: CASSESRAEGNTIYF. The CDR3 nucleotides read TGTGCCAGCAGTGAATCCAGGGCCGAGGGAAACACCATATATTTT.

In this sample, this clonotype turned up a few times. The V and J genes are TRBV29-1 and TRBJ2-7, with 10 bases that match TRBD1. The CDR3 is 14 residues long. After removal of 6 bases from V and 3 bases from J, the junction contained 8 bases not matched to a gene. Germline loops: CDR1 SQVTM, CDR2 ANQGSEA. The CDR3 is CSVSSGTGVYEQYF. CDR3 nucleotides: TGCAGCGTCTCGTCCGGGACAGGGGTCTACGAGCAGTACTTC.

This chain connects TRBV5-6 to TRBJ2-1; the D gene could be TRBD1 or TRBD2 (5 bases each). Germline lookup yields CDR1 SGHDT and CDR2 YYEEEE. The CDR3 extends over 16 amino acids. Between the trimmed V and J ends, which lost 4 bases and 2 bases, there was a span of 16 bases. The CDR3 reads CASSLPVRGAYNEQFF. The CDR3 DNA is TGTGCCAGCAGCCTCCCCGTTAGGGGAGCCTACAATGAGCAGTTCTTC.

The V gene is TRBV7-6, the J gene TRBJ2-1, with D possibly being TRBD2 (5 bases). This CDR3 has 13 amino acids. CDR1 is SGHVS, CDR2 FNYEAQ, per germline. Trimming took off 7 bases at V and 4 bases at J, with 11 bases between the two ends. The CDR3 region has the DNA TGTGCCAGCAAGATTAGCGAGTACAATGAGCAGTTCTTC. Its translation: CASKISEYNEQFF.

This clonotype appeared a few times. The chain recombines TRBV7-6 with TRBJ2-1; no reliable D call. Germline V gene data show CDR1 as SGHVS and CDR2 as FNYEAQ. This CDR3 comprises 15 residues. Between the trimmed V and J ends, which lost 3 bases and 9 bases, there was a span of 18 bases. CDR3 protein: CASSFGFLTSSEQFF. The CDR3 DNA reads TGTGCCAGCAGCTTTGGGTTTTTAACCTCGAGTGAGCAGTTCTTC.

This clonotype was observed a few times. The chain is built from TRBV7-9 and TRBJ1-4, with D unclear. Trimming took off 7 bases at V and 4 bases at J, with 16 bases between the two ends. From germline, CDR1 is SEHNR and CDR2 FQNEAQ (reference sequence). The CDR3 consists of 15 residues. For the CDR3, the DNA is TGTGCCAGCACCCTGGGTCCCTACCTTAATGAAAAACTGTTTTTT. Its translation: CASTLGPYLNEKLFF.

V gene TRBV7-2 combines with J gene TRBJ1-3; no firm D call. Germline V gene data show CDR1 as SGHTA and CDR2 as FQGNSA. The CDR3 is made up of 14 amino acids. Between the trimmed V and J ends, which lost 5 bases and 4 bases, there was a span of 12 bases. CDR3: CASSRSGQGNTIYF. The CDR3 DNA is TGTGCCAGCAGCCGCTCTGGGCAAGGAAACACCATATATTTT.

CDR3: CASRPQGVETQYF. The CDR3 DNA sequence: TGTGCCAGCAGACCACAGGGGGTTGAGACCCAGTACTTC. V usage is TRBV12-3 or TRBV12-4 and J usage is TRBJ2-5, with 8 bases aligning to TRBD1. The CDR3 spans 13 residues. J lost 5 bases, V lost 6 bases, and 5 bases had no gene match.

CDR3 nucleotides: TGTGCCAGCAGCCAAGGAAGACTGGGACTAGCGGTCTCCTACAATGAGCAGTTCTTC. Protein product: CASSQGRLGLAVSYNEQFF. The J gene is TRBJ2-1, the V gene TRBV14; TRBD2 matches at 11 bases. The germline CDR1 and CDR2 sequences are SGHDN and FVKESK. The CDR3 extends over 19 amino acids. Trimming removed 1 base from V and 0 bases from J; junction bases left unmatched: 8.

The V gene is TRBV27, the J gene TRBJ2-3; D is possibly TRBD1 (5 bases). CDR1 is MNHEY and CDR2 is SMNVEV in the germline V gene (reference sequence). The CDR3 extends over 14 amino acids. V was trimmed by 5 bases and J by 2 bases, leaving 11 bases between them. The CDR3 spells CASSQQVLTDTQYF. CDR3 nucleotides: TGTGCCAGCAGTCAACAGGTACTCACAGATACGCAGTATTTT.

The chain couples TRBV6-6 to TRBJ2-2; D may be TRBD1 (5 bases). Trimming took off 6 bases at V and 1 base at J, with 9 bases between the two ends. In germline, CDR1 is MNHNY, CDR2 SVGAGI (reference sequence). The CDR3 is 14 residues long. The CDR3 here is CASSRVRNTGELFF. In DNA, the CDR3 is TGTGCCAGCAGCAGGGTCCGGAACACCGGGGAGCTGTTTTTT.

V and J are TRBV6-6 and TRBJ2-1; D is unresolved. V was trimmed by 5 bases and J by 1 base, leaving 12 bases between them. Germline-derived CDR1 and CDR2 are MNHNY and SVGAGI (reference sequence). This CDR3 comprises 15 residues. Here the CDR3 reads CASSVARKSYNEQFF. CDR3 in DNA: TGTGCCAGCAGTGTGGCCAGAAAGTCCTACAATGAGCAGTTCTTC.

This clonotype was detected only a few times. The V call is TRBV19, the J call TRBJ2-5; 13 bases map to TRBD2. CDR3 length equals 16 residues. The V gene end was trimmed by 4 bases and the J gene end by 4 bases; junction bases not matched to a gene: 6. Looked up from germline, CDR1 is LNHDA and CDR2 is SQIVND (reference sequence). The CDR3 nucleotides are TGTGCCAGTAGTAACGGACTAGCGGGAGTGGGAGAGACCCAGTACTTC. Protein product: CASSNGLAGVGETQYF.

V usage is TRBV4-3 and J usage is TRBJ1-5, with TRBD1 as a possible D gene (6 bases). This CDR3 has 16 amino acids. The germline gives CDR1 LGHNA, CDR2 YSLEER. Trimming cost V 0 bases and J 5 bases, with 14 bases left between them. The CDR3 DNA is TGCGCCAGCAGCCAAGATTTGGTCAGGGGCTATCAGCCCCAGCATTTT. This sequence encodes CASSQDLVRGYQPQHF.

CDR3 coding DNA: TGTGCCAGCACCACGGGACACTCCTACAATGAGCAGTTCTTC. It yields the protein CASTTGHSYNEQFF. This chain connects TRBV7-9 to TRBJ2-1; D may be TRBD1 (6 bases). The V gene lost 7 bases and the J gene lost 0 bases, with 10 bases spanning the gap. Germline-derived CDR1 and CDR2 are SEHNR and FQNEAQ (reference sequence). The CDR3 totals 14 residues.

The V call is TRBV7-9, the J call TRBJ2-4; D perhaps matches TRBD1 (6 bases). V was pared by 5 bases and J by 7 bases, with 21 bases between. In germline, CDR1 is SEHNR, CDR2 FQNEAQ (reference sequence). The length of the CDR3 is 16 residues. Here the CDR3 reads CASSTWPGALGNIQYF. The CDR3 DNA reads TGTGCCAGCAGCACCTGGCCAGGGGCCCTGGGGAACATTCAGTACTTC.

The chain employs TRBV7-9 and TRBJ2-7; 10 positions agree with TRBD2. The germline V gene encodes CDR1 SEHNR and CDR2 FQNEAQ (reference sequence). This CDR3 spans 15 amino acids. V shed 4 bases and J 0 bases; nucleotides not matched to a gene: 3. CDR3 region: CASSSTSGNSYEQYV. In DNA form, the CDR3 reads TGTGCCAGCAGCTCCACTAGCGGGAACTCCTACGAGCAGTACGTC.

The sample holds a few counts of this clonotype. The chain couples TRBV7-6 to TRBJ2-2, with D possibly called TRBD1 or TRBD2 (6 bases each). Trimming cost V 2 bases and J 4 bases, with 17 bases left between them. The CDR3 consists of 17 residues. Germline CDR1 reads SGHVS; CDR2 reads FNYEAQ. The DNA for the CDR3 is TGTGCCAGCAGCTTAAGGGGGGAACACCGGGGCACCGGGGAGCTGTTTTTT. It codes for CASSLRGEHRGTGELFF.

The sample holds one count of this clonotype. It may be a read error: a sequence one base away is much more abundant. The CDR3 bases are TGTGCCAGCAGCTTAGGGCCAAGGGGGCGGGAGAGGGGCACAGATACGCAGTATTTT. This gives the protein CASSLGPRGRERGTDTQYF. The gene calls are TRBV7-2 and TRBJ2-3; either TRBD1 or TRBD2 may fit D (7 bases each). There are 19 residues in the CDR3. Germline assignment: CDR1 SGHTA and CDR2 FQGNSA. With 1 base removed from V and 1 base from J, the gap between germline ends came to 21 bases.

The table lists this clonotype with a few counts. The rearrangement links TRBV20-1 to TRBJ2-5, with 9 nucleotides matching TRBD2. The CDR3 is 16 residues long. V trimming: 2 bases; J trimming: 1 base; junction bases outside the gene matches: 8. Germline V gives CDR1 DFQATT, CDR2 SNEGSKA (reference sequence). The DNA of the CDR3 is TGCAGTGCTAGACCCCTCCTAGCGGGGTCCCAAGAGACCCAGTACTTC. It is translated as CSARPLLAGSQETQYF.

Many counts were recorded for this clonotype. DNA for the CDR3: TGTGCCAGCAGTCTTAATGGGTACTACGAGCAGTACGTC. This translates into CASSLNGYYEQYV. The gene calls are TRBV6-2 or TRBV6-3 and TRBJ2-7; D uncertain. CDR1 MNHEY and CDR2 SVGEGT come from the germline V gene. Trimming took 5 bases from V and 3 from J, leaving 11 bases between them. The CDR3 length is 13 residues.

This clonotype was detected only a few times. The V call is TRBV11-2, the J call TRBJ2-6; D may be TRBD2 (6 bases). Germline CDR1 reads SGHAT; CDR2 reads FQNNGV. Trimming cost V 6 bases and J 0 bases, with 15 bases left between them. This CDR3 region has 17 residues. This chain's CDR3 is CASSPLALLSGANVLTF. The CDR3, as DNA: TGTGCCAGCAGTCCTCTAGCGCTCCTCTCTGGGGCCAACGTCCTGACTTTC.

The chain carries TRBV28 and TRBJ1-1, with D perhaps TRBD1 (5 bases). Trimming removed 6 bases from V and 1 base from J, with 12 bases in between. Germline-derived CDR1 and CDR2 are MDHEN and SYDVKM. CDR3 length: 14 residues. The CDR3 here is CASRYSGANTEAFF. CDR3 sequence (DNA): TGTGCCAGCAGGTATTCCGGGGCGAACACTGAAGCTTTCTTT.

This clonotype was observed a handful of times. This CDR3 is CSARLTGGSYEQYF. The CDR3 coding sequence is TGCAGTGCTAGATTGACAGGGGGGTCCTACGAGCAGTACTTC. The chain employs TRBV20-1 and TRBJ2-7; TRBD1 agrees at 9 bases. This CDR3 region has 14 residues. V was pared by 2 bases and J by 1 base, with 3 bases of the junction left unmatched. Germline V CDR1 and CDR2: DFQATT, SNEGSKA (reference sequence).